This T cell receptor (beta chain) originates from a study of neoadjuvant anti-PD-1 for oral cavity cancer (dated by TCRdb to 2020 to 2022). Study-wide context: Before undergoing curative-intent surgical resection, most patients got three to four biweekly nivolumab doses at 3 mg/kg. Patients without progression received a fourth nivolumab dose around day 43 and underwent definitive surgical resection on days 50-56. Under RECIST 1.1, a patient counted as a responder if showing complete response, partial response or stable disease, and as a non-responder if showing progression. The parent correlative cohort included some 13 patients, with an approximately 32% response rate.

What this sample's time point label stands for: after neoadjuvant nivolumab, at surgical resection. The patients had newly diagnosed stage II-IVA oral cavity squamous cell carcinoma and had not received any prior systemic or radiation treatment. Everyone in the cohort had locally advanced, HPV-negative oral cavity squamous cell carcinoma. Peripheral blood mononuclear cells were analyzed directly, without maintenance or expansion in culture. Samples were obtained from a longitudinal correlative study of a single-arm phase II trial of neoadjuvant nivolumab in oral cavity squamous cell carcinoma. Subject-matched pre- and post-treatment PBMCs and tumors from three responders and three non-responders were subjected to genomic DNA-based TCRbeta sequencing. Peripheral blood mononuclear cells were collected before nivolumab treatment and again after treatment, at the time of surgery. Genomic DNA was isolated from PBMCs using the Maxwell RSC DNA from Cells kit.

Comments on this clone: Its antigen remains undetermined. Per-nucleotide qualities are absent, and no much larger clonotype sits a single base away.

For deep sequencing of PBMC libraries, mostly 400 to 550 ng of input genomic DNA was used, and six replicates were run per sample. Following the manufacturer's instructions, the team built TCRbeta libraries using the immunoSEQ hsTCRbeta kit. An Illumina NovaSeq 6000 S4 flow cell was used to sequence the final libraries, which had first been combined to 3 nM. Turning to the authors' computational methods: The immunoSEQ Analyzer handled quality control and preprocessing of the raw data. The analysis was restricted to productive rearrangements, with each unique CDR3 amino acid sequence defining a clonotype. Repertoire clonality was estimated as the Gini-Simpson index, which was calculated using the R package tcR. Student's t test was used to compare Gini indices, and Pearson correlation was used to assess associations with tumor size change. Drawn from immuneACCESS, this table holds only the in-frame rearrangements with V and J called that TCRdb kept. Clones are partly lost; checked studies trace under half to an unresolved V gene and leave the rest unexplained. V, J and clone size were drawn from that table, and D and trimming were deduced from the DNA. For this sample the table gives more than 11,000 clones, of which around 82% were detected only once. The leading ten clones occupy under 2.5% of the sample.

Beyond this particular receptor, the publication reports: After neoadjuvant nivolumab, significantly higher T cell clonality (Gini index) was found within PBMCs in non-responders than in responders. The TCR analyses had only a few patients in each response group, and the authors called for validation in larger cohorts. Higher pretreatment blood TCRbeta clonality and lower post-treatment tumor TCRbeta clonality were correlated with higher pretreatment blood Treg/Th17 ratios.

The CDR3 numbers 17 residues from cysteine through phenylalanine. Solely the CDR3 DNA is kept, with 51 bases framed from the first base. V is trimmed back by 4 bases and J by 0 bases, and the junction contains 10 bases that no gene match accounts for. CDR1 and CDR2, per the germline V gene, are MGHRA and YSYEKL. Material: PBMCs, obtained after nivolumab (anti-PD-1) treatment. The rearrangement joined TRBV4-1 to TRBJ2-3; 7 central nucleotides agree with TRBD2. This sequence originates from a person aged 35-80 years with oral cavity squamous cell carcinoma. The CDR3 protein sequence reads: CASSPIVAGVSTDTQYF. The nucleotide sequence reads TGCGCCAGCAGCCCCATCGTCGCGGGAGTAAGCACAGATACGCAGTATTTT.